This TCR beta chain was obtained from a study of blood T cell repertoires in COVID-19. Study-wide context: COVID-19 samples collected from the United States, Italy and Spain covered acute and convalescent phases.

Seattle cases were enrolled at active infection and followed longitudinally. Per the study methods: Counts of nucleated cells, estimated from reference gene primer amplification, were obtained. TCRdb's table, derived via immunoSEQ multiplex PCR, lists solely in-frame clones and lacks some. D and trimming were read from the DNA, whereas the V and J calls and clone size are those reported in that table. The repertoire includes around 260,000 clones, 88% of them detected once, and 10% sits in the top ten. The V end was cut by 1 base, the J end by 2 bases, with 15 bases between. The germline V gene has CDR1 LGHDT and CDR2 YNNKEL (reference sequence). The CDR3 covers 16 residues.

The rearrangement joins TRBV3-1 (or the pseudogene TRBV3-2) to TRBJ2-7; TRBD1 might be the D (6 bases). Sequencing input: peripheral blood. The receptor's source is a woman between 65 and 79 years old with COVID-19, enrolled during active disease. The CDR3 DNA follows: TGTGCCAGCAGCCAAGGGGGGACAATTATGCCCTACGAGCAGTACTTC. This sequence encodes CASSQGGTIMPYEQYF.